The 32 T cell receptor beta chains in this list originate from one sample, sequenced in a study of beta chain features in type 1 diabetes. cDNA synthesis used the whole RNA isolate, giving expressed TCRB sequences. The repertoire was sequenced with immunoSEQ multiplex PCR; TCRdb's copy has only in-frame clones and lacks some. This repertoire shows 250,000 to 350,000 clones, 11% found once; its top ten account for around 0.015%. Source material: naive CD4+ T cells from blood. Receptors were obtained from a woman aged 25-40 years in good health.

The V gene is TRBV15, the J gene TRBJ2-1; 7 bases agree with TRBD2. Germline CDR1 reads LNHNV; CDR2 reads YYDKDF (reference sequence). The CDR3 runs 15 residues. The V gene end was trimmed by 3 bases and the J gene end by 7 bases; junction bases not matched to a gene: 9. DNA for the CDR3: TGTGCCACCAGCAGCGCCACCGGGACTATAAATGAGCAGTTCTTC. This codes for CATSSATGTINEQFF.

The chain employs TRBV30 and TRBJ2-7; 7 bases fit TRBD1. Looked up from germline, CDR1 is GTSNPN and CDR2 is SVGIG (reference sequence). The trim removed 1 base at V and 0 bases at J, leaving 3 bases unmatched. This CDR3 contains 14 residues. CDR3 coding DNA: TGTGCCTGGAGTGGAGGGACAGTCTCCTACGAGCAGTACTTC. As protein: CAWSGGTVSYEQYF.

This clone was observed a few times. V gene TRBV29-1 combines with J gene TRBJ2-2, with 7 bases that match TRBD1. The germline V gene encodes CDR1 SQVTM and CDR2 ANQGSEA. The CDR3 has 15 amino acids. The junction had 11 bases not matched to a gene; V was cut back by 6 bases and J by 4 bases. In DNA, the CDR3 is TGCAGCGTCGGAAAGTCCGGGACAGCCACCGGGGAGCTGTTTTTT. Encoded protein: CSVGKSGTATGELFF.

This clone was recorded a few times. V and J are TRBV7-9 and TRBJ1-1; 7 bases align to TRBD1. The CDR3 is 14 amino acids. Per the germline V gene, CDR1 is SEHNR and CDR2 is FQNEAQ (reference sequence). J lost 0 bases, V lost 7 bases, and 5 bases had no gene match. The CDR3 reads CASNRGGMNTEAFF. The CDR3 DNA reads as TGTGCCAGCAACCGAGGGGGCATGAACACTGAAGCTTTCTTT.

The CDR3, as DNA: TGTGCCAGCAGGACAACGGGACAGAGTGAAAAACTGTTTTTT. Translation: CASRTTGQSEKLFF. The chain joins TRBV6-5 to TRBJ1-4; TRBD1 matches 7 bases. CDR3 size: 14 residues. The germline V gene encodes CDR1 MNHEY and CDR2 SVGAGI. V shed 6 bases, J shed 7 bases, and the junction held 8 bases outside the gene matches.

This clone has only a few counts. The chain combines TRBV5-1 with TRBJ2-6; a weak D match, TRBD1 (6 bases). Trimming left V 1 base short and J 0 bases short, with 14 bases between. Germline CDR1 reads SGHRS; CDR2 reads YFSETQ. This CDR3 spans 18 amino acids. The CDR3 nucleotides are TGCGCCAGCAGCTTGATGGGGGCAACGTACTCTGGGGCCAACGTCCTGACTTTC. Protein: CASSLMGATYSGANVLTF.

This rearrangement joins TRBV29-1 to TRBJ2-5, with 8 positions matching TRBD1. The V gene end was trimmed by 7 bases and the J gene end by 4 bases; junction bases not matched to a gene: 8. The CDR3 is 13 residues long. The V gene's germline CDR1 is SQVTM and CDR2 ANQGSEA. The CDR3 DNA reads TGCAGCGCAACTCAGGGGGCTGGAGAGACCCAGTACTTC. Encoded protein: CSATQGAGETQYF.

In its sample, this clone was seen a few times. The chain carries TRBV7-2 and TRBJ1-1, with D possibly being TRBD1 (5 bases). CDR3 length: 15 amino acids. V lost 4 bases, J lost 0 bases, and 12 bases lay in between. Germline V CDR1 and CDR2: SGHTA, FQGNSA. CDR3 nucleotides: TGTGCCAGCAGCTCCTCGACAGCCTTGAACACTGAAGCTTTCTTT. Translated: CASSSSTALNTEAFF.

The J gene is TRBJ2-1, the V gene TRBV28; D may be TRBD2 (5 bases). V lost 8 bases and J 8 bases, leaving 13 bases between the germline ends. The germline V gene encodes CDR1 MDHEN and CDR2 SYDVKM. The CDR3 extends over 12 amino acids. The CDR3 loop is CASQTPSYEQFF. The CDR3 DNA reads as TGTGCCAGCCAAACCCCTAGCTATGAGCAGTTCTTC. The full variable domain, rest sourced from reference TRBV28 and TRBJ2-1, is DVKVTQSSRYLVKRTGEKVFLECVQDMDHENMFWYRQDPGLGLRLIYFSYDVKMKEKGDIPEGYSVSREKKERFSLILESASTNQTSMYLCASQTPSYEQFFGPGTRLTVL.

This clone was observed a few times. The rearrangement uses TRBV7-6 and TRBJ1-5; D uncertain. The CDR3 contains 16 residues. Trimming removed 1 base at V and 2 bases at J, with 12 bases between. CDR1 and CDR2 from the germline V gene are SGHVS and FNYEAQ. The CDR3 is CASSLVGGIGNQPQHF. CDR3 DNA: TGTGCCAGCAGCTTAGTAGGAGGGATCGGCAATCAGCCCCAGCATTTT.

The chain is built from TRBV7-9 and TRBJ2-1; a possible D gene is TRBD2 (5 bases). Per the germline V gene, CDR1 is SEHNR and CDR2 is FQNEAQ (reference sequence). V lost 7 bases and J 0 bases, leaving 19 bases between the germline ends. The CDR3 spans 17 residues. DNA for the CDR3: TGTGCCAGCACCATAGGAAGCGGAACCCGCTCCTACAATGAGCAGTTCTTC. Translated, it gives CASTIGSGTRSYNEQFF.

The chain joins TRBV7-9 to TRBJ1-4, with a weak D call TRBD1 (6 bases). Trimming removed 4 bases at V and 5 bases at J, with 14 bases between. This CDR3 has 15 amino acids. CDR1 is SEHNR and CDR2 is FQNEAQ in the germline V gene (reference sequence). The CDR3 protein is CASSSPTGENEKLFF. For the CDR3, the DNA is TGTGCCAGCAGCTCACCGACAGGTGAAAATGAAAAACTGTTTTTT.

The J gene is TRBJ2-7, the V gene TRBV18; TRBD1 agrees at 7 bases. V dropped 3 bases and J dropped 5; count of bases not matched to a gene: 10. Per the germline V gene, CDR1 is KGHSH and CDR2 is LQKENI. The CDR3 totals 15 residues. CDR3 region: CASSPGRQGVDEQYF. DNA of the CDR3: TGTGCCAGCTCACCGGGCCGCCAGGGGGTAGACGAGCAGTACTTC.

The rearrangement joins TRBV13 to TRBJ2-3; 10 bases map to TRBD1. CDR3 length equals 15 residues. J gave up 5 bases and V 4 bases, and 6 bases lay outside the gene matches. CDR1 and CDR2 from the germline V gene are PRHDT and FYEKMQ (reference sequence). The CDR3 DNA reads TGTGCCAGCAGCTACGGGACAGGGGATGGAGATACGCAGTATTTT. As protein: CASSYGTGDGDTQYF.

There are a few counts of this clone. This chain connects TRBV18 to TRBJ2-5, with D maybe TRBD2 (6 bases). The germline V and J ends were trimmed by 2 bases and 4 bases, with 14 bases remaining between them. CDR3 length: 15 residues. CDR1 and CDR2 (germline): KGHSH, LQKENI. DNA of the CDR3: TGTGCCAGCTCACCAACGGGGGTCCGAGGAGAGACCCAGTACTTC. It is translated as CASSPTGVRGETQYF.

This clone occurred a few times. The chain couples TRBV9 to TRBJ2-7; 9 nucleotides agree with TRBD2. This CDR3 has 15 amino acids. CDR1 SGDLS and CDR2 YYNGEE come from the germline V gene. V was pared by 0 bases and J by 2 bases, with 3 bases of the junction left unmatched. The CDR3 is CASSVGSGGPYEQYF. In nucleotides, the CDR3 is TGTGCCAGCAGCGTAGGAAGCGGGGGGCCCTACGAGCAGTACTTC.

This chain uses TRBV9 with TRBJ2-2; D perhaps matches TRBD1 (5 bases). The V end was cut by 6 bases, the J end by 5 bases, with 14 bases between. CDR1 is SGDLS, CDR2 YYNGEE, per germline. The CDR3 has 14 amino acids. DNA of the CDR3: TGTGCCAGCAACTGGGGCGGAGAAACCGGGGAGCTGTTTTTT. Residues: CASNWGGETGELFF.

CDR3 in DNA: TGTGCCAGCAGCCAAGATTTGGGGGGTACCAATGAGCAGTTCTTC. Amino acid sequence: CASSQDLGGTNEQFF. V gene TRBV4-2 combines with J gene TRBJ2-1, with D possibly being TRBD2 (6 bases). Trimming left V 0 bases short and J 6 bases short, with 12 bases between. CDR3 length equals 15 residues. The V gene's germline CDR1 is LGHNA and CDR2 YNFKEQ.

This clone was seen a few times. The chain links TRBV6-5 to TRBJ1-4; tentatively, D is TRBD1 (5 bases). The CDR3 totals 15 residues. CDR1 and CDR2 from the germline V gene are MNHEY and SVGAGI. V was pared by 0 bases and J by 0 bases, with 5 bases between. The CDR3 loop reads CASSYSQATNEKLFF. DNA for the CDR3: TGTGCCAGCAGTTACTCACAGGCAACTAATGAAAAACTGTTTTTT.

The CDR3 region has the DNA TGCGCCAGCAGGGCCGGAGGAGACTTCTACGAGCAGTACTTC. This gives the protein CASRAGGDFYEQYF. J is TRBJ2-7 and V is TRBV5-1, with D possibly being TRBD2 (5 bases). The V and J ends lost 5 bases and 3 bases respectively, with 15 bases between them. The CDR3 is made up of 14 amino acids. Germline lookup yields CDR1 SGHRS and CDR2 YFSETQ.

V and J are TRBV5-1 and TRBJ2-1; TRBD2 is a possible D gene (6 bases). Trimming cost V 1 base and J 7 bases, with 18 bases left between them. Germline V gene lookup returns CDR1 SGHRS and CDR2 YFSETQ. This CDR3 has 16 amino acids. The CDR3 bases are TGCGCCAGCAGCTTGACTAGCCCCTCCACTAGGAATGAGCAGTTCTTC. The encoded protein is CASSLTSPSTRNEQFF.

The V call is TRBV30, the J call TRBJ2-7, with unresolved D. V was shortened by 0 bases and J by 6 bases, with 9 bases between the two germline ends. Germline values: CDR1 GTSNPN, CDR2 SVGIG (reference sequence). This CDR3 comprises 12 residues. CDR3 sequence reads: CAWSVPPGEQYF. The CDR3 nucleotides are TGTGCCTGGAGTGTCCCACCCGGCGAGCAGTACTTC. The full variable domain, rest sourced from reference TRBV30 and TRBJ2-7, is SQTIHQWPATLVQPVGSPLSLECTVEGTSNPNLYWYRQAAGRGLQLLFYSVGIGQISSEVPQNLSASRPQDRQFILSSKKLLLSDSGFYLCAWSVPPGEQYFGPGTRLTVT.

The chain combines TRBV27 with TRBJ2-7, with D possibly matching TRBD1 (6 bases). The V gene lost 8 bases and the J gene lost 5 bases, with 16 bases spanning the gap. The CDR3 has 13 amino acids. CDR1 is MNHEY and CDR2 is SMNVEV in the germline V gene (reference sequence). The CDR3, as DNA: TGTGCCAGCTCAGAGACCAGGACAGACGAGCAGTACTTC. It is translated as CASSETRTDEQYF.

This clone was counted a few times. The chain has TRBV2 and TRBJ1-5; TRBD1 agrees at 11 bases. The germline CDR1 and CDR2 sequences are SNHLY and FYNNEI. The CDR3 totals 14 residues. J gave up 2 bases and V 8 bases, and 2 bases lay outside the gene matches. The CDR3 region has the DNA TGTGCCAGCGGACAGGGGGCAGGCAATCAGCCCCAGCATTTT. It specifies CASGQGAGNQPQHF.

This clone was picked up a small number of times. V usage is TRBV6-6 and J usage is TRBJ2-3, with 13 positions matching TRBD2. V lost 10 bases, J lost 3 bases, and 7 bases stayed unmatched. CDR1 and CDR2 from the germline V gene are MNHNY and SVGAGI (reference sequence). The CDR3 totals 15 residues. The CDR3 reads CAISPGLAGTDTQYF. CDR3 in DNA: TGTGCCATCAGCCCGGGACTAGCGGGAACAGATACGCAGTATTTT.

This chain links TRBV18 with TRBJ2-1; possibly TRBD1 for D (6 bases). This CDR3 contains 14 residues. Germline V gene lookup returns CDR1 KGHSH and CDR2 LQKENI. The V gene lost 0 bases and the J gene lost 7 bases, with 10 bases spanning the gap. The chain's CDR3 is CASSPPRQGNEQFF. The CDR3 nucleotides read TGTGCCAGCTCACCACCTAGGCAGGGGAATGAGCAGTTCTTC.

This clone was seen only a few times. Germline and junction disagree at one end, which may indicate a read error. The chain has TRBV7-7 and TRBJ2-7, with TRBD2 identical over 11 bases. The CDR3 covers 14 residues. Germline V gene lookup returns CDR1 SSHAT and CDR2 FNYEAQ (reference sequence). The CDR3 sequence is CASSPGTSGYEQYF. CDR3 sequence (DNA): TGTGCTAGCAGCCCCGGGACTAGCGGCTACGAGCAGTACTTC. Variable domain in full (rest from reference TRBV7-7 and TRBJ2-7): GAGVSQSPRYKVTKRGQDVTLRCDPISSHATLYWYQQALGQGPEFLTYFNYEAQPDKSGLPSDRFSAERPEGSISTLTIQRTEQRDSAMYRCASSPGTSGYEQYFGPGTRLTVT.

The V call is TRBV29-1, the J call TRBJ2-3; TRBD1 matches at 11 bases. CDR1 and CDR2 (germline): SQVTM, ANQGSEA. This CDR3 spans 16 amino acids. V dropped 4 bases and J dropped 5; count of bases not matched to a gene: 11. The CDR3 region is CSVGGTGGTSGDTQYF. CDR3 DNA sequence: TGCAGCGTTGGAGGGACAGGGGGAACGTCAGGAGATACGCAGTATTTT.

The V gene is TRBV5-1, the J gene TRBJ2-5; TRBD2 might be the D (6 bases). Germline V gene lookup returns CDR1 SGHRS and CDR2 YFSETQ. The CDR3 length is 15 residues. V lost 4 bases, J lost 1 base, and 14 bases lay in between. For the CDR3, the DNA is TGCGCCAGCAGCCTATTAGCGGCCCCCCAAGAGACCCAGTACTTC. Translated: CASSLLAAPQETQYF.

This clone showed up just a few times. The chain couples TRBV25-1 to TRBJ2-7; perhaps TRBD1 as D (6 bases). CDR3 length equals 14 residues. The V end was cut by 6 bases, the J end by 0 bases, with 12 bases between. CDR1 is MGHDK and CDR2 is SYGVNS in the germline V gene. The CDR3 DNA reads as TGTGCCAGCAGGCGAGGGGGTAACTCCTACGAGCAGTACTTC. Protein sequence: CASRRGGNSYEQYF.

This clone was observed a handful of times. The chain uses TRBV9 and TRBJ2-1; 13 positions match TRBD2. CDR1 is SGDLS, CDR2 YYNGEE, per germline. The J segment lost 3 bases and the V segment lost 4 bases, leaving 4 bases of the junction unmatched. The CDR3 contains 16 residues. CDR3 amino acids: CASSSRTSGSYNEQFF. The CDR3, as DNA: TGTGCCAGCAGCTCCCGGACTAGCGGGAGCTACAATGAGCAGTTCTTC.

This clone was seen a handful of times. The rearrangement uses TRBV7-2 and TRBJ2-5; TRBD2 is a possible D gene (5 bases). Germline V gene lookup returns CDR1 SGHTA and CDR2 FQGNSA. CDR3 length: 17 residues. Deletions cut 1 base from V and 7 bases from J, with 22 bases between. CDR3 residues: CASSLDHMWATEGTQYF. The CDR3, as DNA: TGTGCCAGCAGCTTAGATCACATGTGGGCAACCGAGGGGACCCAGTACTTC.